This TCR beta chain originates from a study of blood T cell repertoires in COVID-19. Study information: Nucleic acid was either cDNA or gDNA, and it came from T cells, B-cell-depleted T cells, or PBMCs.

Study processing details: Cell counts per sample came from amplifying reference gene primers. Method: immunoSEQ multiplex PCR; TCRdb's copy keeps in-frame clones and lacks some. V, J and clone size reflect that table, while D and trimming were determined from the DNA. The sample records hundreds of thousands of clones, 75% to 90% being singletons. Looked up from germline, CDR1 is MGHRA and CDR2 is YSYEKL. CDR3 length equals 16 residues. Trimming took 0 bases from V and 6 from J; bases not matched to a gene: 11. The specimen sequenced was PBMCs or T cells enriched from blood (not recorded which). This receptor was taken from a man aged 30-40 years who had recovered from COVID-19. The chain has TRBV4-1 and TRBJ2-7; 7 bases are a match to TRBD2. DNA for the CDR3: TGCGCCAGCAGCCAAGATCTATACGGGAGGCTTGGCGAGCAGTACTTC. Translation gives CASSQDLYGRLGEQYF.